A single sample is the source of the 12 T cell receptor beta chains below, sequenced in a study of metastatic and nonmetastatic thyroid tumors (dated by TCRdb to between 2020 and 2021). Library generation was performed with PCR. Sequencing was carried out with an Illumina HiSeq 4000. TCRdb took the public reads, trimmed them with fastp at Q25, ran MiXCR for clone calling and kept in-frame beta chains. For this sample the table gives approximately 35,000 clones, of which 10% to 13% were detected only once. Roughly a sixth of the sample is taken by the ten largest. No patient had received any treatment before thyroid surgery. The sample was blood. The source is a female donor with papillary thyroid cancer or a benign thyroid nodule (not recorded which). Some clones in this sample may be carry-over from other donors' samples.

This clone was seen at least ten times. The sample has other DNA sequences that encode this CDR3 too. This rearrangement joins TRBV10-3 to TRBJ2-5; D call uncertain. Looked up from germline, CDR1 is ENHRY and CDR2 is SYGVKD. The V end lost 2 bases, the J end lost 4 bases, and 11 bases lay between the germline ends. The CDR3 has 14 residues. CDR3 nucleotide sequence: TGTGCCATCAGTGAGGATGGGCGCGGAGAGACCCAGTACTTC. Its translation: CAISEDGRGETQYF.

This clone came up a few times. This could be a read error, since a much larger clone is one nucleotide away. The chain combines TRBV5-6 with TRBJ1-1; D remains unclear. This CDR3 is 13 amino acids long. V was clipped by 4 bases and J by 7 bases, with 14 bases between them. CDR1 and CDR2 from the germline V gene are SGHDT and YYEEEE. The CDR3 DNA sequence: TGTGCCAGCAGCGAGGACCCGAACGTTGAAGCTTTCTTT. Translating it yields CASSEDPNVEAFF.

In this sample, this clone turned up many times. CDR3 region: CASSSNAGIDTQYF. The DNA of the CDR3 is TGTGCCAGCAGCTCGAATGCAGGGATAGATACGCAGTATTTT. V gene TRBV7-3 combines with J gene TRBJ2-3; tentative D call: TRBD1 (5 bases). Per the germline V gene, CDR1 is SGHTA and CDR2 is FQGTGA. V was trimmed by 4 bases and J by 5 bases, leaving 13 bases between them. There are 14 residues in the CDR3.

This clone appeared many times. The CDR3 DNA sequence: TGTGCCAGCAGCTCCTCCGGGACAGTGAACACTGAAGCTTTCTTT. Translation gives CASSSSGTVNTEAFF. This sequence joins TRBV11-2 and TRBJ1-1; 7 bases map to TRBD1. Germline values: CDR1 SGHAT, CDR2 FQNNGV. Trimming removed 4 bases from V and 0 bases from J; junction bases left unmatched: 5. The CDR3 sequence is 15 residues long.

This clone is judged medium-sized. This chain connects TRBV12-3 or TRBV12-4 to TRBJ2-7, with 8 bases matching TRBD1. The CDR3 extends over 14 amino acids. J lost 5 bases, V lost 5 bases, and 8 bases had no gene match. Here the CDR3 reads CASSPSGGPHEQYF. The DNA of the CDR3 is TGTGCCAGCAGTCCTTCAGGGGGCCCACACGAGCAGTACTTC.

Details on this clone: The junction differs from germline at one of its ends, possibly a read error. V and J are TRBV6-5 and TRBJ1-6; no firm D call. Per germline, CDR1 MNHEY and CDR2 SVGAGI. There are 14 residues in the CDR3. The chain's CDR3 is CASSYSKQNSSLHF. CDR3 DNA sequence: TGTGCCAGCAGTTATTCTAAGCAGAATTCATCCCTACACTTT.

This clone was detected many times. The genes are TRBV12-3 or TRBV12-4 and TRBJ2-7, with D tentatively TRBD1 (6 bases). V was trimmed by 6 bases and J by 1 base, leaving 13 bases between them. The CDR3 consists of 14 residues. This chain's CDR3 is CASRNQGFSYEQYF. CDR3 in DNA: TGTGCCAGCAGAAATCAGGGGTTTTCCTACGAGCAGTACTTC.

This clone was seen more than once but under ten times. The chain couples TRBV20-1 to TRBJ2-2, with a weak D call TRBD1 (6 bases). The ends were cut back, 0 bases at V and 5 bases at J, with 13 bases in the middle. CDR1 is DFQATT and CDR2 is SNEGSKA in the germline V gene (reference sequence). This CDR3 spans 15 amino acids. The CDR3 DNA sequence: TGCAGTGCTAGAGATGGGACACTGTTAACCGGGGAGCTGTTTTTT. Its translation: CSARDGTLLTGELFF.

This clone appeared many times. This chain connects TRBV2 to TRBJ2-7; TRBD1 might be the D (6 bases). Trimming took 5 bases from V and 0 from J, leaving 17 bases between them. The germline V gene encodes CDR1 SNHLY and CDR2 FYNNEI. This CDR3 comprises 16 residues. The CDR3 reads CASSINRVPVSYEQYF. CDR3 bases: TGTGCCAGCAGTATTAACAGGGTCCCTGTCTCCTACGAGCAGTACTTC.

There are many counts of this clone. V and J are TRBV14 and TRBJ2-2, with D possibly being TRBD1 (5 bases). Looked up from germline, CDR1 is SGHDN and CDR2 is FVKESK. The CDR3 consists of 14 residues. Trimming removed 0 bases from V and 7 bases from J, with 9 bases in between. In DNA form, the CDR3 reads TGTGCCAGCAGCCAAGAAGCAGGGTTCGGGGAGCTGTTTTTT. It is translated as CASSQEAGFGELFF.

This clone was counted many times. J is TRBJ1-2 and V is TRBV24-1; 8 nucleotides agree with TRBD1. CDR3 length equals 14 residues. The germline gives CDR1 KGHDR, CDR2 SFDVKD. V was clipped by 6 bases and J by 2 bases; unmatched bases: 4. CDR3 nucleotide sequence: TGTGCCACCAGTTCGACAGGGGTCAACTATGGCTACACCTTC. Translated, it gives CATSSTGVNYGYTF.

This clone is labeled medium-sized. The V gene is TRBV27, the J gene TRBJ2-7; D is possibly TRBD1 (5 bases). CDR1 MNHEY and CDR2 SMNVEV come from the germline V gene (reference sequence). Trimming removed 11 bases from V and 2 bases from J, with 22 bases in between. The CDR3 totals 15 residues. DNA of the CDR3: TGTGCCGCCCCAGGCGGACACAAGAATCCCTACGAGCAGTACTTC. Translating gives CAAPGGHKNPYEQYF.